The 21 T cell receptor beta chains given below trace back to one sample, sequenced in a study of Ad26.COV2.S vaccination and SARS-CoV-2 variants. Documented treatment: roughly 20 received Ad26.COV2.S at low or high dose, single or two shots; 5 received placebo; per-sample allocation not given. Samples analyzed were those drawn on day 63 after the first vaccine or placebo injection. Profiled with immunoSEQ multiplex PCR; TCRdb holds only in-frame clones, not every one. The sample lists hundreds of thousands of clones; 88% were seen once. Sample: peripheral blood, taken in a trial of Ad26.COV2.S vaccine versus placebo. Receptors were obtained from a person between 18 and 59 years old who received the Ad26.COV2.S COVID-19 vaccine or a placebo.

The chain recombines TRBV27 with TRBJ1-1; D not resolved. Trimming cost V 0 bases and J 0 bases, with 2 bases left between them. The CDR3 length is 13 residues. Per germline, CDR1 MNHEY and CDR2 SMNVEV (reference sequence). Here the CDR3 reads CASSLSVNTEAFF. The CDR3 bases are TGTGCCAGCAGTTTATCAGTGAACACTGAAGCTTTCTTT.

The gene calls are TRBV9 and TRBJ1-2, with 7 bases fitting TRBD1. J lost 8 bases, V lost 4 bases, and 11 bases had no gene match. The CDR3 is 14 residues long. Germline lookup yields CDR1 SGDLS and CDR2 YYNGEE. This CDR3 reads CASSPTGAGRGYTF. The CDR3 nucleotides are TGTGCCAGCAGCCCAACAGGGGCGGGGAGGGGCTACACCTTC. The whole variable domain, filled in from reference TRBV9 and TRBJ1-2, reads DSGVTQTPKHLITATGQRVTLRCSPRSGDLSVYWYQQSLDQGLQFLIQYYNGEERAKGNILERFSAQQFPDLHSELNLSSLELGDSALYFCASSPTGAGRGYTFGSGTRLTVV.

In this sample, this clone turned up a few times. This chain connects TRBV9 to TRBJ1-2; a possible D gene is TRBD1 (5 bases). Trimming cost V 0 bases and J 8 bases, with 17 bases left between them. Germline CDR1 reads SGDLS; CDR2 reads YYNGEE. CDR3 length equals 15 residues. DNA for the CDR3: TGTGCCAGCAGCGTAGGCGGGACCCAAGCGAGCGGCTACACCTTC. Its translation is CASSVGGTQASGYTF.

This chain uses TRBV4-2 with TRBJ1-2; no firm D call. Germline CDR1 LGHNA, CDR2 YNFKEQ. V dropped 0 bases and J dropped 1 base, with 15 bases sitting between them. The CDR3 sequence is 17 residues long. The CDR3 nucleotides read TGTGCCAGCAGCCAAGAGGTTACGGGGAGGAGTAACTATGGCTACACCTTC. This codes for CASSQEVTGRSNYGYTF.

The rearrangement joins TRBV3-1 (or the pseudogene TRBV3-2) to TRBJ2-3; D not certain. The CDR3 totals 12 residues. V gave up 0 bases and J gave up 11 bases, with 9 bases separating them. Germline CDR1 LGHDT, CDR2 YNNKEL (reference sequence). CDR3 residues: CASSQEGLGQYF. CDR3 in DNA: TGTGCCAGCAGCCAAGAGGGCCTGGGGCAGTATTTT.

J is TRBJ2-7 and V is TRBV19, with D perhaps matching TRBD2 (6 bases). The CDR3 runs 16 residues. Trimming removed 3 bases at V and 1 base at J, with 16 bases between. CDR1 is LNHDA and CDR2 is SQIVND in the germline V gene (reference sequence). The CDR3 sequence: CASSIYRGTMSYEQYF. The CDR3 DNA reads as TGTGCCAGTAGTATTTACCGCGGGACGATGTCCTACGAGCAGTACTTC.

This chain uses TRBV9 with TRBJ2-1; D is perhaps TRBD1 (5 bases). CDR1 is SGDLS, CDR2 YYNGEE, per germline. Trimming cost V 0 bases and J 6 bases, with 7 bases left between them. The length of the CDR3 is 13 residues. CDR3 amino acids: CASSVARGNEQFF. The CDR3 nucleotides are TGTGCCAGCAGCGTAGCTAGGGGCAATGAGCAGTTCTTC.

The chain employs TRBV5-1 and TRBJ2-7, with 7 bases matching TRBD1. V trimming: 4 bases; J trimming: 2 bases; junction bases outside the gene matches: 3. This CDR3 region has 13 residues. The germline V gene has CDR1 SGHRS and CDR2 YFSETQ. In DNA, the CDR3 is TGCGCCAGCAGCCCCGGGACAGCCTACGAGCAGTACTTC. Amino acid sequence: CASSPGTAYEQYF.

The V gene is TRBV19, the J gene TRBJ2-1; 7 nucleotides agree with TRBD2. V lost 6 bases, J lost 2 bases, and 7 bases stayed unmatched. CDR3 length equals 15 residues. From germline, CDR1 is LNHDA and CDR2 SQIVND (reference sequence). The CDR3 DNA sequence: TGTGCCAGTAGCGGCTCTAGCGGCCCCTACAATGAGCAGTTCTTC. This encodes CASSGSSGPYNEQFF.

The V and J genes are TRBV30 and TRBJ1-2; D unclear. This CDR3 has 13 amino acids. Germline CDR1 reads GTSNPN; CDR2 reads SVGIG (reference sequence). The V and J ends lost 2 bases and 8 bases respectively, with 15 bases between them. The CDR3 DNA sequence: TGTGCCTGGAGTCGGAGGGTAGATGGAGGCTACACCTTC. Its protein is CAWSRRVDGGYTF.

The rearrangement uses TRBV28 and TRBJ1-3; 8 nucleotides line up with TRBD1. Germline CDR1 and CDR2: MDHEN and SYDVKM. The CDR3 totals 13 residues. The J segment lost 4 bases and the V segment lost 10 bases, leaving 6 bases of the junction unmatched. CDR3 loop: CAIRGQEGNTIYF. DNA of the CDR3: TGTGCCATTCGGGGACAGGAGGGAAACACCATATATTTT.

In DNA, the CDR3 is TGTGCCAGCAGCTCCGGGACAGGGGGAGGTTCACCCCTCCACTTT. This encodes CASSSGTGGGSPLHF. The chain carries TRBV5-6 and TRBJ1-6; 11 bases map to TRBD1. Germline CDR1 reads SGHDT; CDR2 reads YYEEEE. CDR3 length equals 15 residues. The V gene end was trimmed by 3 bases and the J gene end by 9 bases; junction bases not matched to a gene: 5.

CDR3 sequence: CASGLDYRRTGNTIYF. The CDR3, as DNA: TGTGCTAGTGGTTTGGATTACAGGAGAACTGGAAACACCATATATTTT. The V call is TRBV12-5, the J call TRBJ1-3, with a tentative D call TRBD1 (5 bases). The CDR3 is made up of 16 amino acids. The V gene lost 1 base and the J gene lost 2 bases, with 12 bases spanning the gap. Germline V gene lookup returns CDR1 LGHNT and CDR2 FRNRAP.

The genes are TRBV7-8 and TRBJ2-2, with 8 bases matching TRBD2. This CDR3 is 15 amino acids long. The V segment lost 5 bases and the J segment 4 bases; nucleotides outside the gene matches: 6. Germline loops: CDR1 SGHVS, CDR2 FQNEAQ. The CDR3 protein is CASSQAGASTGELFF. The DNA for the CDR3 is TGTGCCAGCAGCCAAGCGGGGGCGTCCACCGGGGAGCTGTTTTTT. Variable domain in full (rest from reference TRBV7-8 and TRBJ2-2): GAGVSQSPRYKVAKRGQDVALRCDPISGHVSLFWYQQALGQGPEFLTYFQNEAQLDKSGLPSDRFFAERPEGSVSTLKIQRTQQEDSAVYLCASSQAGASTGELFFGEGSRLTVL.

The chain recombines TRBV12-3 or TRBV12-4 with TRBJ2-1; D might be TRBD2 (6 bases). The CDR3 contains 13 residues. Trimming removed 6 bases from V and 7 bases from J, with 13 bases in between. CDR3 protein: CASSRLAPNEQFF. The CDR3, as DNA: TGTGCCAGCAGCCGTCTAGCGCCGAATGAGCAGTTCTTC.

For this clone: Within the sample, other DNA sequences also encode this same CDR3. The chain has TRBV12-3 or TRBV12-4 and TRBJ1-3; the D is unclear. The V and J ends lost 3 bases and 0 bases respectively, with 0 bases between them. The CDR3 extends over 12 amino acids. CDR3 in DNA: TGTGCCAGCAGTTTCTCTGGAAACACCATATATTTT. Translating gives CASSFSGNTIYF.

The chain is built from TRBV7-8 and TRBJ1-1; D is uncertain. CDR3 size: 11 residues. Germline-derived CDR1 and CDR2 are SGHVS and FQNEAQ. V was clipped by 5 bases and J by 0 bases, with 1 base between them. The CDR3 coding sequence is TGTGCCAGCAGCCTGAACACTGAAGCTTTCTTT. Residues: CASSLNTEAFF.

The chain is built from TRBV6-5 and TRBJ2-5; TRBD1 matches 7 bases. The germline gives CDR1 MNHEY, CDR2 SVGAGI. With V trimmed by 1 base and J by 2 bases, 1 base remained unmatched. The CDR3 spans 14 residues. CDR3 residues: CASSYWGQQETQYF. CDR3 nucleotides: TGTGCCAGCAGTTACTGGGGACAGCAAGAGACCCAGTACTTC.

This clone showed up just once. This chain links TRBV19 with TRBJ1-2, with 8 bases that match TRBD1. The CDR3 contains 14 residues. CDR1 is LNHDA, CDR2 SQIVND, per germline (reference sequence). The ends lost 0 bases at V and 5 bases at J; junction bases unmatched: 2. CDR3 region: CASSIEQGVYGYTF. In nucleotides, the CDR3 is TGTGCCAGTAGTATAGAACAGGGGGTATATGGCTACACCTTC. Supplemented by reference TRBV19 and TRBJ1-2, the full variable domain reads DGGITQSPKYLFRKEGQNVTLSCEQNLNHDAMYWYRQDPGQGLRLIYYSQIVNDFQKGDIAEGYSVSREKKESFPLTVTSAQKNPTAFYLCASSIEQGVYGYTFGSGTRLTVV.

This rearrangement joins TRBV9 to TRBJ2-1; possible D gene TRBD2, 6 bases. Germline V gives CDR1 SGDLS, CDR2 YYNGEE. Trimming shortened V by 0 bases and J by 0 bases, and 7 bases separated the two germline ends. The CDR3 length is 15 residues. CDR3 in DNA: TGTGCCAGCAGCGTAGTGGAGGGCTCCTACAATGAGCAGTTCTTC. Residues: CASSVVEGSYNEQFF.

V is TRBV18 and J is TRBJ2-7; tentative D call: TRBD2 (5 bases). V lost 2 bases to trimming and J lost 7 bases, with 18 bases between them. Germline lookup yields CDR1 KGHSH and CDR2 LQKENI. The CDR3 consists of 15 residues. The DNA for the CDR3 is TGTGCCAGCTCACCAACCGCGGGTGGGGTTAATGAGCAGTACTTC. It is translated as CASSPTAGGVNEQYF. Drawing the rest from reference TRBV18 and TRBJ2-7, the complete variable domain is NAGVMQNPRHLVRRRGQEARLRCSPMKGHSHVYWYRQLPEEGLKFMVYLQKENIIDESGMPKERFSAEFPKEGPSILRIQQVVRGDSAAYFCASSPTAGGVNEQYFGPGTRLTVT.